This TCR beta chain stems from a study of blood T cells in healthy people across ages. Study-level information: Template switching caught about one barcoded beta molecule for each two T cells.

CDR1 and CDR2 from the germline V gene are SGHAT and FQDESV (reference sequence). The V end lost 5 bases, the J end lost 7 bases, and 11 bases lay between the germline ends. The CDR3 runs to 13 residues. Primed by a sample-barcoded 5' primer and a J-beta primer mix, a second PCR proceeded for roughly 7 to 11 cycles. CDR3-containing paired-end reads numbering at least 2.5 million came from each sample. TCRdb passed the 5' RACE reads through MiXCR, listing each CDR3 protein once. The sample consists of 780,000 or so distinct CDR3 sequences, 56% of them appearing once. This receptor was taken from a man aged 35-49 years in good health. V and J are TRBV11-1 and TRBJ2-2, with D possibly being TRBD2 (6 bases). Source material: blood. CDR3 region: CASSTEGFGELFF. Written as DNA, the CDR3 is TGTGCCAGCAGCACGGAGGGGTTCGGGGAGCTGTTTTTT.